Described below is a single T cell receptor beta chain sequence and its context. Its antigen is unidentified. These data are taken from a study of blood T cells in healthy people across ages. Notes on the study in general: In older individuals, TCR beta diversity per million T cells was lower, falling roughly linearly with age.

The authors ran a second PCR of roughly 6 to 12 cycles using a sample-barcoded 5' primer and a J-beta primer mix. TCRdb re-called the 5' RACE reads through MiXCR, storing one row per CDR3 protein. The sample lists more than 700,000 distinct CDR3 sequences; 46% were seen once. CDR1 is MDHEN, CDR2 SYDVKM, per germline. The CDR3 runs 15 residues. Source material: blood. This receptor was identified in an elderly man in good health. This sequence joins TRBV28 and TRBJ2-5; 7 bases are a match to TRBD2. The J call is uncertain, as TRBJ2-7 better fits the DNA end. For the CDR3, the DNA is TGTGCCAGCAGTTTCGTAGGCGGGAGATCCCACGAGCAGTACTTC. The encoded protein is CASSFVGGRSHEQYF.